The next 14 T cell receptor beta chains were all read from a single sample in a study of T cell repertoires in cytomegalovirus infection (dated by TCRdb to the late 2010s). The instrument given in TCRdb is Illumina HiSeq 1500. TCRdb cleaned the public reads at Q25 with fastp, built clones with MiXCR and kept in-frame beta chains. Every entry covers one CDR3 protein and lists the most common genes and DNA from its rows. Recorded for this sample are more than 150,000 distinct CDR3 sequences; 15% to 20% of them occurred a single time. The ten biggest clones cover around 3.1% of the sample. The sequencing sample was made of PBMCs. The origin of the receptors is a human donor in good health (CMV status not recorded). Some clones in this sample may be carry-over from other donors' samples.

The sample holds a few counts of this clonotype. V gene TRBV20-1 combines with J gene TRBJ2-1, with TRBD1 matching 10 bases. The CDR3 loop spans 15 amino acids. The ends lost 6 bases at V and 5 bases at J; junction bases unmatched: 10. Germline V gives CDR1 DFQATT, CDR2 SNEGSKA (reference sequence). The CDR3 spells CSALDGDRGHNEQFF. DNA for the CDR3: TGCAGTGCCCTGGATGGGGACAGGGGACACAATGAGCAGTTCTTC.

The chain uses TRBV15 and TRBJ1-1; D not certain. V was shortened by 1 base and J by 0 bases, with 6 bases between the two germline ends. CDR1 and CDR2 from the germline V gene are LNHNV and YYDKDF (reference sequence). The CDR3 covers 14 residues. The CDR3 DNA reads as TGTGCCACCAGCAGAGTAGGCATGAACACTGAAGCTTTCTTT. It encodes CATSRVGMNTEAFF.

V gene TRBV5-1 combines with J gene TRBJ1-6; D gene ambiguous. CDR1 is SGHRS and CDR2 is YFSETQ in the germline V gene. The CDR3 has 16 residues. With 0 bases removed from V and 8 bases from J, the gap between germline ends came to 15 bases. CDR3 sequence: CASSLAFGRTDSPLHF. The CDR3 coding sequence is TGCGCCAGCAGCTTGGCTTTCGGGAGGACGGATTCACCCCTCCACTTT.

The rearrangement joins TRBV7-2 to TRBJ1-3; 8 nucleotides agree with TRBD1. The J segment lost 4 bases and the V segment lost 5 bases, leaving 7 bases of the junction unmatched. The germline V gene has CDR1 SGHTA and CDR2 FQGNSA. The length of the CDR3 is 15 residues. The CDR3 region is CASSLTQGAGNTIYF. The CDR3 nucleotides read TGTGCCAGCAGCCTAACTCAGGGGGCGGGAAACACCATATATTTT.

This chain uses TRBV6-5 with TRBJ2-1; 11 positions match TRBD2. V lost 9 bases to trimming and J lost 3 bases; unmatched junction nucleotides: 4. The CDR3 has 14 amino acids. From germline, CDR1 is MNHEY and CDR2 SVGAGI. As DNA, the CDR3 is TGTGCCAGGGAAGGGACTAGCGGCTACAATGAGCAGTTCTTC. Translation gives CAREGTSGYNEQFF.

This clonotype was counted between two and nine times. The J gene is TRBJ2-7, the V gene TRBV7-2, with 9 nucleotides matching TRBD1. Germline trimming cut 1 base from V and 12 bases from J; bases unmatched to any gene: 13. Germline V gene lookup returns CDR1 SGHTA and CDR2 FQGNSA. The CDR3 is 15 residues long. CDR3 sequence reads: CASSLESGQGTGWYF. CDR3 DNA sequence: TGTGCCAGCAGCTTAGAGTCCGGACAGGGGACCGGGTGGTACTTC.

This clonotype was observed at least ten times. The chain has TRBV28 and TRBJ2-2, with D perhaps TRBD1 or TRBD2 (5 bases each). Germline assignment: CDR1 MDHEN and CDR2 SYDVKM. The CDR3 is made up of 13 amino acids. V dropped 10 bases and J dropped 0 bases, with 9 bases sitting between them. This CDR3 is CATPGPNTGELFF. The DNA of the CDR3 is TGTGCCACTCCGGGACCGAACACCGGGGAGCTGTTTTTT. Filled out from reference TRBV28 and TRBJ2-2, the complete variable domain reads DVKVTQSSRYLVKRTGEKVFLECVQDMDHENMFWYRQDPGLGLRLIYFSYDVKMKEKGDIPEGYSVSREKKERFSLILESASTNQTSMYLCATPGPNTGELFFGEGSRLTVL.

This clonotype has just a few counts. The gene calls are TRBV28 and TRBJ2-5, with 8 bases lining up with TRBD2. Germline V CDR1 and CDR2: MDHEN, SYDVKM. The CDR3 spans 15 residues. V dropped 4 bases and J dropped 5; count of bases not matched to a gene: 9. CDR3 nucleotide sequence: TGTGCCAGCAGTTCGACTAGCGCTGGGGGGGAGACCCAGTACTTC. Its protein product is CASSSTSAGGETQYF. The entire variable domain, with the rest obtained from reference TRBV28 and TRBJ2-5, is as follows: DVKVTQSSRYLVKRTGEKVFLECVQDMDHENMFWYRQDPGLGLRLIYFSYDVKMKEKGDIPEGYSVSREKKERFSLILESASTNQTSMYLCASSSTSAGGETQYFGPGTRLLVL.

In this sample, this clonotype turned up a few times. The chain recombines TRBV2 with TRBJ1-1, with D maybe TRBD1 (5 bases). CDR1 is SNHLY and CDR2 is FYNNEI in the germline V gene. The CDR3 has 16 residues. With 1 base removed from V and 4 bases from J, the gap between germline ends came to 16 bases. The CDR3 nucleotides are TGTGCCAGCAGTGAAGGGCAGGGAGGTTGGGGCACTGAAGCTTTCTTT. Translated: CASSEGQGGWGTEAFF.

This clonotype was observed at least ten times. The V gene is TRBV7-8, the J gene TRBJ2-3, with D maybe TRBD1 (6 bases). Germline V gene lookup returns CDR1 SGHVS and CDR2 FQNEAQ. V lost 5 bases and J 2 bases, leaving 14 bases between the germline ends. The length of the CDR3 is 15 residues. The DNA for the CDR3 is TGTGCCAGCAGCCCAGGGGCTTGGCCCACAGATACGCAGTATTTT. Protein product: CASSPGAWPTDTQYF. Filled out from reference TRBV7-8 and TRBJ2-3, the complete variable domain reads GAGVSQSPRYKVAKRGQDVALRCDPISGHVSLFWYQQALGQGPEFLTYFQNEAQLDKSGLPSDRFFAERPEGSVSTLKIQRTQQEDSAVYLCASSPGAWPTDTQYFGPGTRLTVL.

This clonotype was found many times. This sequence joins TRBV27 and TRBJ1-1, with D perhaps matching TRBD1 (6 bases). This CDR3 comprises 14 residues. Trimming took 3 bases from V and 0 from J, leaving 8 bases between them. The germline V gene has CDR1 MNHEY and CDR2 SMNVEV (reference sequence). CDR3: CASSLNRVNTEAFF. The CDR3 DNA reads TGTGCCAGCAGTTTGAACAGGGTGAACACTGAAGCTTTCTTT.

The chain combines TRBV6-6 with TRBJ2-7; 11 bases agree with TRBD2. The CDR3 sequence is 13 residues long. J gave up 7 bases and V 10 bases, and 9 bases lay outside the gene matches. CDR1 is MNHNY, CDR2 SVGAGI, per germline (reference sequence). The CDR3 is CATGTSGSGEQYF. The CDR3 DNA reads as TGTGCCACCGGGACTAGCGGCAGCGGAGAGCAGTACTTC.

This clonotype was seen repeatedly, ten times or more. The gene calls are TRBV7-3 and TRBJ2-1; D remains unclear. V lost 0 bases and J 2 bases, leaving 11 bases between the germline ends. The CDR3 runs 16 residues. Germline V gene lookup returns CDR1 SGHTA and CDR2 FQGTGA. CDR3 nucleotide sequence: TGTGCCAGCAGCTTAACGTCGAGTATCCCCTACAATGAGCAGTTCTTC. This gives the protein CASSLTSSIPYNEQFF.

This clonotype was found many times. This chain joins TRBV7-2 and TRBJ1-2; the D is unclear. Germline-derived CDR1 and CDR2 are SGHTA and FQGNSA. The CDR3 has 15 amino acids. Trimming took off 1 base at V and 4 bases at J, with 13 bases between the two ends. The CDR3 region is CASSLVGSVVYGYTF. DNA of the CDR3: TGTGCCAGCAGCTTAGTGGGCAGTGTTGTCTATGGCTACACCTTC.